What follows are 27 T cell receptor beta chains derived from one specimen sequenced in a study of T cell repertoires in cytomegalovirus infection. TCRdb itself ran the reads through MiXCR, one entry per CDR3 protein. Here the sample spans 150,000 to 200,000 distinct CDR3 sequences, approximately 17% being singletons. Sequences were obtained from CD8+ T cells from PBMCs. All receptors come from a human donor in good health (CMV status not recorded). Some clones in this sample may be carry-over from other donors' samples.

This clonotype was seen more than once but under ten times. In nucleotides, the CDR3 is TGTGCCAGCTTCGAAGAAGGGAACTCCTACGAGCAGTACTTC. Its translation: CASFEEGNSYEQYF. The chain combines TRBV6-2 or TRBV6-3 with TRBJ2-7; no reliable D call. The CDR3 length is 14 residues. V gave up 8 bases and J gave up 0 bases, with 14 bases separating them. Germline-derived CDR1 and CDR2 are MNHEY and SVGEGT.

Many counts were recorded for this clonotype. This chain connects TRBV2 to TRBJ2-5, with D perhaps TRBD1 (6 bases). This CDR3 spans 16 amino acids. The V end was cut by 7 bases, the J end by 4 bases, with 22 bases between. The germline CDR1 and CDR2 sequences are SNHLY and FYNNEI. This CDR3 reads CASNHHRAEIRETQYF. CDR3 coding DNA: TGTGCCAGCAACCACCACAGGGCCGAGATAAGAGAGACCCAGTACTTC.

This clonotype appeared a few times. The J gene is TRBJ1-1, the V gene TRBV28; D is possibly TRBD1 (5 bases). Looked up from germline, CDR1 is MDHEN and CDR2 is SYDVKM. This CDR3 region has 15 residues. The V gene lost 4 bases and the J gene lost 4 bases, with 16 bases spanning the gap. CDR3 protein: CASSSLDGGGTEAFF. Here the CDR3 DNA reads TGTGCCAGCAGTTCCCTCGACGGGGGGGGCACTGAAGCTTTCTTT. Combining the CDR3 with reference TRBV28 and TRBJ1-1 gives the whole variable domain DVKVTQSSRYLVKRTGEKVFLECVQDMDHENMFWYRQDPGLGLRLIYFSYDVKMKEKGDIPEGYSVSREKKERFSLILESASTNQTSMYLCASSSLDGGGTEAFFGQGTRLTVV.

V and J are TRBV12-3 or TRBV12-4 and TRBJ2-5; TRBD2 aligns across 11 bases. The V gene end was trimmed by 3 bases and the J gene end by 5 bases; junction bases not matched to a gene: 8. The CDR3 spans 16 residues. The CDR3 here is CASSLPGLAVRETQYF. The CDR3, as DNA: TGTGCCAGCAGTTTGCCGGGACTAGCGGTCAGGGAGACCCAGTACTTC.

This clonotype was detected ten times or more. The chain is built from TRBV7-3 and TRBJ2-1, with D maybe TRBD1 (6 bases). The CDR3 is made up of 14 amino acids. Germline values: CDR1 SGHTA, CDR2 FQGTGA. V was trimmed by 5 bases and J by 5 bases, leaving 13 bases between them. The CDR3 DNA reads as TGTGCCAGCAGCCTCCGGGACATAAACAATGAGCAGTTCTTC. As protein: CASSLRDINNEQFF.

This chain links TRBV29-1 with TRBJ2-1; D may correspond to TRBD1 or TRBD2 (5 bases each). Germline V gene sequence: CDR1 SQVTM, CDR2 ANQGSEA. The CDR3 consists of 11 residues. Trimming pared 6 bases from V and 13 bases from J, leaving 16 bases between. The CDR3: CSVQGRDQQFF. CDR3 DNA: TGCAGCGTCCAGGGCCGGGACCAACAGTTCTTC.

This clonotype was counted a single time. CDR3 protein: CASSPQTGVSDEQFF. The CDR3 coding sequence is TGTGCCAGCAGCCCCCAAACGGGAGTCTCGGATGAGCAGTTCTTC. J is TRBJ2-1 and V is TRBV7-6; the D gene is possibly TRBD2 (6 bases). The CDR3 totals 15 residues. The germline gives CDR1 SGHVS, CDR2 FNYEAQ. Trimming left V 5 bases short and J 8 bases short, with 19 bases between. Full variable domain (remainder filled in from reference TRBV7-6 and TRBJ2-1): GAGVSQSPRYKVTKRGQDVALRCDPISGHVSLYWYRQALGQGPEFLTYFNYEAQQDKSGLPNDRFSAERPEGSISTLTIQRTEQRDSAMYRCASSPQTGVSDEQFFGPGTRLTVL.

This chain joins TRBV13 and TRBJ2-3; D remains ambiguous. Between the trimmed V and J ends, which lost 5 bases and 6 bases, there was a span of 15 bases. Looked up from germline, CDR1 is PRHDT and CDR2 is FYEKMQ (reference sequence). This CDR3 spans 14 amino acids. The CDR3 loop reads CASSLRTGPDTQYF. The CDR3 nucleotides are TGTGCCAGCAGCCTCAGGACCGGGCCGGATACGCAGTATTTT.

The CDR3 DNA reads as TGTGCCAGTAGTGTACAGGGCCAGGAGACCCAGTACTTC. Its translation: CASSVQGQETQYF. This chain links TRBV19 with TRBJ2-5, with D perhaps matching TRBD1 (6 bases). Germline V gene lookup returns CDR1 LNHDA and CDR2 SQIVND (reference sequence). The CDR3 is 13 amino acids. The V and J ends lost 5 bases and 5 bases respectively, with 12 bases between them.

This clonotype was counted a few times. This chain links TRBV7-2 with TRBJ2-5; a possible D gene is TRBD1 (5 bases). Germline V gene data show CDR1 as SGHTA and CDR2 as FQGNSA. V lost 5 bases and J 1 base, leaving 14 bases between the germline ends. CDR3 size: 15 residues. CDR3 loop: CASSQWGAAQETQYF. The CDR3 nucleotides read TGTGCCAGCAGCCAATGGGGCGCGGCCCAAGAGACCCAGTACTTC.

This clonotype came up a few times. The rearrangement joins TRBV6-2 or TRBV6-3 to TRBJ1-1; tentatively, D is TRBD1 (6 bases). Germline V CDR1 and CDR2: MNHEY, SVGEGT. CDR3 length: 13 residues. V was trimmed by 7 bases and J by 5 bases, leaving 14 bases between them. CDR3 sequence reads: CASTRWGLTEAFF. The CDR3 coding sequence is TGTGCCAGCACACGATGGGGGCTGACTGAAGCTTTCTTT.

The chain carries TRBV7-9 and TRBJ2-1; 16 bases are a match to TRBD2. Trimming removed 5 bases from V and 0 bases from J; junction bases left unmatched: 7. This CDR3 has 19 amino acids. Germline loops: CDR1 SEHNR, CDR2 FQNEAQ (reference sequence). The CDR3: CASSIPGLAGGSSYNEQFF. Here the CDR3 DNA reads TGTGCCAGCAGCATTCCGGGACTAGCGGGGGGGAGCTCCTACAATGAGCAGTTCTTC. Looking up the rest from reference TRBV7-9 and TRBJ2-1 gives the full variable domain: DTGVSQNPRHKITKRGQNVTFRCDPISEHNRLYWYRQTLGQGPEFLTYFQNEAQLEKSRLLSDRFSAERPKGSFSTLEIQRTEQGDSAMYLCASSIPGLAGGSSYNEQFFGPGTRLTVL.

The sample holds a few counts of this clonotype. The chain employs TRBV6-1 and TRBJ2-3; tentatively, D is TRBD1 or TRBD2 (5 bases each). The CDR3 consists of 17 residues. Germline lookup yields CDR1 MNHNS and CDR2 SASEGT. V was shortened by 3 bases and J by 0 bases, with 16 bases between the two germline ends. The CDR3 spells CASSEQTGDLSTDTQYF. CDR3 bases: TGTGCCAGCAGTGAGCAGACCGGGGACCTTAGCACAGATACGCAGTATTTT.

This clonotype was counted many times. The rearrangement joins TRBV4-2 to TRBJ2-1; D might be TRBD2 (5 bases). With 3 bases removed from V and 6 bases from J, the gap between germline ends came to 9 bases. This CDR3 spans 13 amino acids. From germline, CDR1 is LGHNA and CDR2 YNFKEQ. The CDR3 DNA is TGTGCCAGCAGCCATGCCGCGGGCAATGAGCAGTTCTTC. As protein: CASSHAAGNEQFF.

The table lists this clonotype with a few counts. The V call is TRBV6-5, the J call TRBJ1-1; 7 nucleotides line up with TRBD1. Trimming removed 0 bases from V and 2 bases from J; junction bases left unmatched: 6. The CDR3 extends over 16 amino acids. CDR1 and CDR2 (germline): MNHEY, SVGAGI. In DNA, the CDR3 is TGTGCCAGCAGTTACTCCGAGACAGGGATTAACACTGAAGCTTTCTTT. It yields the protein CASSYSETGINTEAFF.

This rearrangement joins TRBV7-2 to TRBJ2-5; no clear D. The germline gives CDR1 SGHTA, CDR2 FQGNSA. The CDR3 is made up of 15 amino acids. V shed 2 bases and J shed 5 bases, with 15 bases lying between them. CDR3 in DNA: TGTGCCAGCAGCTTAAGGTTTATGGGTTTGGAGACCCAGTACTTC. Amino acids: CASSLRFMGLETQYF. The full variable domain, with the rest looked up from reference TRBV7-2 and TRBJ2-5, is GAGVSQSPSNKVTEKGKDVELRCDPISGHTALYWYRQSLGQGLEFLIYFQGNSAPDKSGLPSDRFSAERTGGSVSTLTIQRTQQEDSAVYLCASSLRFMGLETQYFGPGTRLLVL.

This clonotype was picked up a small number of times. The V call is TRBV28, the J call TRBJ2-2; D tentatively fits TRBD1 or TRBD2 (5 bases each). Germline CDR1 is MDHEN and CDR2 is SYDVKM. This CDR3 comprises 13 residues. Trimming took 6 bases from V and 3 from J, leaving 8 bases between them. The CDR3 here is CASRGVDTGELFF. CDR3 DNA sequence: TGTGCCAGCAGGGGGGTAGACACCGGGGAGCTGTTTTTT.

This clonotype was counted between two and nine times. The V call is TRBV28, the J call TRBJ2-5; 9 bases map to TRBD1. J was trimmed by 3 bases and V by 3 bases; bases with no gene match: 5. CDR1 is MDHEN, CDR2 SYDVKM, per germline. The CDR3 has 15 residues. The CDR3 is CASSFPRDREETQYF. The CDR3 bases are TGTGCCAGCAGTTTCCCTCGGGACAGGGAAGAGACCCAGTACTTC.

This clonotype has at least ten counts. This rearrangement joins TRBV7-9 to TRBJ2-1; unclear D gene. V lost 3 bases to trimming and J lost 5 bases, with 5 bases between them. CDR1 and CDR2 from the germline V gene are SEHNR and FQNEAQ (reference sequence). The CDR3 has 12 residues. CDR3 sequence reads: CASSFTDNEQFF. CDR3 DNA sequence: TGTGCCAGCAGCTTTACGGACAATGAGCAGTTCTTC.

This clonotype showed up just a few times. V gene TRBV19 combines with J gene TRBJ2-7; TRBD2 matches 10 bases. This CDR3 has 13 amino acids. V gave up 3 bases and J gave up 7 bases; unmatched junction bases: 3. Germline V gene data show CDR1 as LNHDA and CDR2 as SQIVND (reference sequence). The CDR3: CASSILAGEEQYF. In DNA form, the CDR3 reads TGTGCCAGTAGTATCCTAGCGGGAGAGGAGCAGTACTTC.

This clonotype was counted between two and nine times. The chain has TRBV28 and TRBJ2-1; 16 bases map to TRBD2. Germline values: CDR1 MDHEN, CDR2 SYDVKM. This CDR3 spans 17 amino acids. V dropped 5 bases and J dropped 8; count of bases not matched to a gene: 9. CDR3 region: CASSLGTSGRAADEQFF. The CDR3 bases are TGTGCCAGCAGTCTCGGGACTAGCGGGAGGGCCGCAGATGAGCAGTTCTTC.

The rearrangement uses TRBV10-3 and TRBJ1-1; TRBD1 agrees at 8 bases. Germline loops: CDR1 ENHRY, CDR2 SYGVKD. The CDR3 runs to 15 residues. J lost 4 bases, V lost 2 bases, and 6 bases had no gene match. CDR3 protein: CAISEEDRVATEAFF. The CDR3 region has the DNA TGTGCCATCAGTGAGGAGGACAGGGTGGCCACTGAAGCTTTCTTT.

V is TRBV7-6 and J is TRBJ1-6; the match to TRBD1 covers 7 bases. V was clipped by 5 bases and J by 6 bases; unmatched bases: 7. Looked up from germline, CDR1 is SGHVS and CDR2 is FNYEAQ. This CDR3 is built from 15 residues. The CDR3 nucleotides are TGTGCCAGCAGCCCACGGGACAGCCTTAATTCACCCCTCCACTTT. This codes for CASSPRDSLNSPLHF.

This clonotype was counted many times. The chain is built from TRBV7-2 and TRBJ1-5, with 9 bases matching TRBD1. This CDR3 contains 15 residues. V shed 1 base and J 4 bases; nucleotides not matched to a gene: 2. The germline V gene encodes CDR1 SGHTA and CDR2 FQGNSA. The CDR3 DNA reads as TGTGCCAGCAGCTTAGGACAGGGGGAAAATCAGCCCCAGCATTTT. It translates to CASSLGQGENQPQHF.

This chain connects TRBV27 to TRBJ2-1, with D possibly called TRBD1 or TRBD2 (6 bases each). Germline V gives CDR1 MNHEY, CDR2 SMNVEV (reference sequence). This CDR3 is built from 15 residues. With 0 bases removed from V and 9 bases from J, the gap between germline ends came to 15 bases. The CDR3 nucleotides are TGTGCCAGCAGTTTATCGACGGGGGCGACACGTGAGCAGTTCTTC. It specifies CASSLSTGATREQFF.

The chain recombines TRBV20-1 with TRBJ2-7; the match to TRBD2 covers 7 bases. The CDR3 has 17 residues. V trimming: 3 bases; J trimming: 1 base; junction bases outside the gene matches: 15. Germline V gene sequence: CDR1 DFQATT, CDR2 SNEGSKA (reference sequence). The CDR3 is CSASPLWEGLRSYEQYF. CDR3 in DNA: TGCAGTGCTAGTCCCCTTTGGGAGGGACTCCGATCCTACGAGCAGTACTTC.

This clonotype is labeled as medium-sized. This sequence joins TRBV7-2 and TRBJ2-1, with a possible D match to TRBD1 (6 bases). V shed 1 base and J shed 4 bases, with 8 bases lying between them. CDR1 is SGHTA and CDR2 is FQGNSA in the germline V gene. The CDR3 covers 14 residues. The CDR3 loop is CASSLGTAYNEQFF. The CDR3 nucleotides are TGTGCCAGCAGCTTAGGGACAGCTTACAATGAGCAGTTCTTC.